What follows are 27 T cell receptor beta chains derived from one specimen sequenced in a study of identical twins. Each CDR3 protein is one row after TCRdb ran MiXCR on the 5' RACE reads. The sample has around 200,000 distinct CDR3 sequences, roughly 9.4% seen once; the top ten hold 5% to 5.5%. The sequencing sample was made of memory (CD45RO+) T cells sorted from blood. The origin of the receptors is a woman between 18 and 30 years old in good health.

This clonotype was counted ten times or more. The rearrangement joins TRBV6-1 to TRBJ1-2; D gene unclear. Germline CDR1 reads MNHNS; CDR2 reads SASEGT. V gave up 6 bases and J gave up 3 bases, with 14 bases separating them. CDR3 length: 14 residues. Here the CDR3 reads CASSERWQDYGYTF. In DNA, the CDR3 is TGTGCCAGCAGCGAGCGCTGGCAGGACTATGGCTACACCTTC.

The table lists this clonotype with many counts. The CDR3 DNA reads TGTGCCAGCAGTTATCAGGGAGGTAGCAATCAGCCCCAGCATTTT. Amino acids: CASSYQGGSNQPQHF. V and J are TRBV27 and TRBJ1-5; perhaps TRBD1 as D (5 bases). This CDR3 comprises 15 residues. Germline CDR1 is MNHEY and CDR2 is SMNVEV (reference sequence). Trimming pared 4 bases from V and 0 bases from J, leaving 10 bases between.

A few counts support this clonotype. CDR3 sequence (DNA): TGTGCCAGCAGCCGGGACAGGAAAGGTGAAGCTTTCTTT. It is translated as CASSRDRKGEAFF. The chain employs TRBV4-2 and TRBJ1-1; 8 bases match TRBD1. CDR1 is LGHNA, CDR2 YNFKEQ, per germline. The V gene end was trimmed by 4 bases and the J gene end by 7 bases; junction bases not matched to a gene: 5. This CDR3 is 13 amino acids long.

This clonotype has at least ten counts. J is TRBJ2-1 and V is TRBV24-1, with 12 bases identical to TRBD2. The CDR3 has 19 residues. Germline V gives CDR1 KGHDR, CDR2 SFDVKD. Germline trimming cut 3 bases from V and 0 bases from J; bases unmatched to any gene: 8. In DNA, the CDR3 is TGTGCCACCAGTGATCCCCGACTAGCGGGAGAGAGCTCCTACAATGAGCAGTTCTTC. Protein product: CATSDPRLAGESSYNEQFF.

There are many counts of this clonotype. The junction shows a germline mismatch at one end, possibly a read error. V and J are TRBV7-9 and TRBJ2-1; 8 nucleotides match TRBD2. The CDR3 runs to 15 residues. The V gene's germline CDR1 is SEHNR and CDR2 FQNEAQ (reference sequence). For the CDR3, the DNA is TGTGCCAGCAGCCTAGCTTTAGCGGGACACAATGAGCAGTTCTTC. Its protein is CASSLALAGHNEQFF.

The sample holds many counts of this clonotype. CDR3 DNA sequence: TGTGCCAGCACCCTGACAGGGGGCGTAACTGAAGCTTTCTTT. Translating it yields CASTLTGGVTEAFF. The chain employs TRBV12-3 or TRBV12-4 and TRBJ1-1; TRBD1 aligns across 10 bases. The CDR3 has 14 amino acids. V was pared by 7 bases and J by 5 bases, with 7 bases of the junction left unmatched.

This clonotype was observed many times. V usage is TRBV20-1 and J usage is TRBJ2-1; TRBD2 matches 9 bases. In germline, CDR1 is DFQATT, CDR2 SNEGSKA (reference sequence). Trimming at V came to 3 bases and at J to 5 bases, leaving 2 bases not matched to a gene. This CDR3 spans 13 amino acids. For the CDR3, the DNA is TGCAGTGCTAGCCCTAGCGGGAACAATGAGCAGTTCTTC. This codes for CSASPSGNNEQFF.

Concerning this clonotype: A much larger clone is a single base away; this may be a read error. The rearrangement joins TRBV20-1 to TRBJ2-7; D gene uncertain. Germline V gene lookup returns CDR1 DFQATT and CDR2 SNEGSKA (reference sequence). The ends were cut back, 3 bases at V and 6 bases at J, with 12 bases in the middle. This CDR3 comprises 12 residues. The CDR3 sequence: CSASDAEREQYF. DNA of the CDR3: TGCAGTGCTAGTGATGCAGAGCGCGAGCAGTACTTC.

The CDR3 region is CASMFGGGDTGELFF. CDR3 in DNA: TGTGCCAGCATGTTCGGGGGGGGGGACACCGGGGAGCTGTTTTTT. V gene TRBV6-5 combines with J gene TRBJ2-2; 8 bases align to TRBD2. J gave up 3 bases and V 7 bases, and 7 bases lay outside the gene matches. CDR1 and CDR2 from the germline V gene are MNHEY and SVGAGI. The CDR3 extends over 15 amino acids.

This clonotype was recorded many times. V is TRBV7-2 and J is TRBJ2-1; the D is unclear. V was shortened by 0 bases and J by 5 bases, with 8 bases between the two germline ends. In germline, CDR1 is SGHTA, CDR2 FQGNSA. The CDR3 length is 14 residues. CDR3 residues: CASSLAGANNEQFF. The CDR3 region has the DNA TGTGCCAGCAGCTTAGCGGGCGCGAACAATGAGCAGTTCTTC.

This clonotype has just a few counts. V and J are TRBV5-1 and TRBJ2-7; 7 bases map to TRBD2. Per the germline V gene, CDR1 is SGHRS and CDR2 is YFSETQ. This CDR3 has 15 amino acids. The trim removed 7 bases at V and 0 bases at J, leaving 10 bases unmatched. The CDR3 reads CASGGGTVSSYEQYF. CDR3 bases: TGCGCCAGCGGGGGGGGGACGGTGAGCTCCTACGAGCAGTACTTC.

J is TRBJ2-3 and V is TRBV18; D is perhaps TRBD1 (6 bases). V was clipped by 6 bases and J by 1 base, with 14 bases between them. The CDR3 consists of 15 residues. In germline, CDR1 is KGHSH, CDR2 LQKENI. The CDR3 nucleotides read TGTGCCAGCTCGCCCAACAGGGTACGCACAGATACGCAGTATTTT. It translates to CASSPNRVRTDTQYF.

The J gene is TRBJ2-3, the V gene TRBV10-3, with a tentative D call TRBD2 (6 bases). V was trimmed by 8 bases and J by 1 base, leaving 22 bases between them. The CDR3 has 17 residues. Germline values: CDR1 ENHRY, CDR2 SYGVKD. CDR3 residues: CAIRFGRAAGGTDTQYF. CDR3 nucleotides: TGTGCCATCCGGTTCGGGAGAGCAGCAGGCGGCACAGATACGCAGTATTTT.

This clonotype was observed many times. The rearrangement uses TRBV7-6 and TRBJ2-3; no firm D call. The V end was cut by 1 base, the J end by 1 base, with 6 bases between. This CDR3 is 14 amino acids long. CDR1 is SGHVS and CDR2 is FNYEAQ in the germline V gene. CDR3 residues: CASSLGLRTDTQYF. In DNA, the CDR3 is TGTGCCAGCAGCTTAGGACTTCGCACAGATACGCAGTATTTT.

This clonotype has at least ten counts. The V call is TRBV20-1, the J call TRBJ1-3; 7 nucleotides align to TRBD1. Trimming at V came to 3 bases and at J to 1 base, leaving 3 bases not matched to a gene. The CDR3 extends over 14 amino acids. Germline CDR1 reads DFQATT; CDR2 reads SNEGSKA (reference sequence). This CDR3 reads CSARGQSSGNTIYF. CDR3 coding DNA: TGCAGTGCTAGGGGACAGAGTTCTGGAAACACCATATATTTT.

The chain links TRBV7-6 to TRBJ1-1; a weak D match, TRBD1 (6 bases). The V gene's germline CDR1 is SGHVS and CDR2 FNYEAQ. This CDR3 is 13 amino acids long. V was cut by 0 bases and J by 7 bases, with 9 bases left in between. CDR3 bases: TGTGCCAGCAGCTTAGCAAGGGGGAGTGAAGCTTTCTTT. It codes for CASSLARGSEAFF.

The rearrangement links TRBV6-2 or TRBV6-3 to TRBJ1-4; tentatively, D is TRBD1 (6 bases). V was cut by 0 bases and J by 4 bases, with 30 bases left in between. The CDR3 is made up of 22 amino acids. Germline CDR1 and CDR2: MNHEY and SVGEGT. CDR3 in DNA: TGTGCCAGCAGTTACTCCTCTCTCCCGAACCCGACAGGAGAGAGGTTTAATGAAAAACTGTTTTTT. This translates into CASSYSSLPNPTGERFNEKLFF.

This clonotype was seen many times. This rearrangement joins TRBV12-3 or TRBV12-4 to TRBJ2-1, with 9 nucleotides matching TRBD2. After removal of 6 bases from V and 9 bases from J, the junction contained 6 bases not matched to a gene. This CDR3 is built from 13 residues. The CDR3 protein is CASRQREEGEQFF. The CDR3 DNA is TGTGCCAGCAGGCAGCGGGAGGAGGGTGAGCAGTTCTTC.

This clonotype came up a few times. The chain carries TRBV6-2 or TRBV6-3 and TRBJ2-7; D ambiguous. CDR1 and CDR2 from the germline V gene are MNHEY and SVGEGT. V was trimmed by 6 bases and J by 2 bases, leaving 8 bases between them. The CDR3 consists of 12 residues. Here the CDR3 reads CASRQWAYEQYF. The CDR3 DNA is TGTGCCAGCAGACAGTGGGCCTACGAGCAGTACTTC.

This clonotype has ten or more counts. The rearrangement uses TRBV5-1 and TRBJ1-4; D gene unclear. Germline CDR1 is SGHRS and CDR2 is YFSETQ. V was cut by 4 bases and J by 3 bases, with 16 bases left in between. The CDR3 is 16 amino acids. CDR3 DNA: TGCGCCAGCAGCACGGACTTAACGAGGGCTAATGAAAAACTGTTTTTT. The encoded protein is CASSTDLTRANEKLFF. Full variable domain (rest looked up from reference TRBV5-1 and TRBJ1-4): KAGVTQTPRYLIKTRGQQVTLSCSPISGHRSVSWYQQTPGQGLQFLFEYFSETQRNKGNFPGRFSGRQFSNSRSEMNVSTLELGDSALYLCASSTDLTRANEKLFFGSGTQLSVL.

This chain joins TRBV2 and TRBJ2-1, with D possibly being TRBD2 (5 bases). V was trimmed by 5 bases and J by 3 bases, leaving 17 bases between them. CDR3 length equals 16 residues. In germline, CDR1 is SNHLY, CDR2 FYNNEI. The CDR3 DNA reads TGTGCCAGCAGTAAGACACTAGGAGGAGACTACAATGAGCAGTTCTTC. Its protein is CASSKTLGGDYNEQFF.

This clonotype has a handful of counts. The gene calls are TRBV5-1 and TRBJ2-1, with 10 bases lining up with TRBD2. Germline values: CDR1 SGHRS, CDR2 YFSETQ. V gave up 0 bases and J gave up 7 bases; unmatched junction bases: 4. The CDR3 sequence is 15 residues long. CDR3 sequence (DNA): TGCGCCAGCAGCTTGGCTAGCGGGGGAAGTAATGAGCAGTTCTTC. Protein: CASSLASGGSNEQFF.

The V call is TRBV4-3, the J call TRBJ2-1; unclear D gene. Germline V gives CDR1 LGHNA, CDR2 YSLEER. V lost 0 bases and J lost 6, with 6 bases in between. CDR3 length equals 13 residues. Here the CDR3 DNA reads TGCGCCAGCAGCCAAGAGCGACGCAATGAGCAGTTCTTC. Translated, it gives CASSQERRNEQFF.

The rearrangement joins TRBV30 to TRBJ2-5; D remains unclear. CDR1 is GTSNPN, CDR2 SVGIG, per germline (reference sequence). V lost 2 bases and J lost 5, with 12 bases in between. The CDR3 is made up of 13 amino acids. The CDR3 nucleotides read TGTGCCTGGAGTCCACACATAAGGGAGACCCAGTACTTC. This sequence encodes CAWSPHIRETQYF.

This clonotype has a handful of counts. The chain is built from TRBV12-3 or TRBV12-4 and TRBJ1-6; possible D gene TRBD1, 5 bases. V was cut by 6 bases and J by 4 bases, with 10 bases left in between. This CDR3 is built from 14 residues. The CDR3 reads CASRLGGYNSPLHF. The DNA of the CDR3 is TGTGCCAGCAGGTTGGGGGGGTATAATTCACCCCTCCACTTT.

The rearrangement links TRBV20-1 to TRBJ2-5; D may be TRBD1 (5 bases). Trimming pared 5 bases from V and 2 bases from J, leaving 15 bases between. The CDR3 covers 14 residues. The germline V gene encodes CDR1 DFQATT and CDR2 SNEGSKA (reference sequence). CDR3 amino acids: CSAFLGRVQETQYF. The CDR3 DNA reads TGCAGTGCTTTCCTAGGCAGGGTACAAGAGACCCAGTACTTC.

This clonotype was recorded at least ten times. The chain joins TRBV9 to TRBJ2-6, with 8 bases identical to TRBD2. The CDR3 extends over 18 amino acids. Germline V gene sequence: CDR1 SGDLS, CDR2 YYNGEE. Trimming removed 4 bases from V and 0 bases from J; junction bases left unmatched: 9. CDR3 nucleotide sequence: TGTGCCAGCAGCTTCCTAGCGGGTATTAGCTCTGGGGCCAACGTCCTGACTTTC. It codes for CASSFLAGISSGANVLTF.